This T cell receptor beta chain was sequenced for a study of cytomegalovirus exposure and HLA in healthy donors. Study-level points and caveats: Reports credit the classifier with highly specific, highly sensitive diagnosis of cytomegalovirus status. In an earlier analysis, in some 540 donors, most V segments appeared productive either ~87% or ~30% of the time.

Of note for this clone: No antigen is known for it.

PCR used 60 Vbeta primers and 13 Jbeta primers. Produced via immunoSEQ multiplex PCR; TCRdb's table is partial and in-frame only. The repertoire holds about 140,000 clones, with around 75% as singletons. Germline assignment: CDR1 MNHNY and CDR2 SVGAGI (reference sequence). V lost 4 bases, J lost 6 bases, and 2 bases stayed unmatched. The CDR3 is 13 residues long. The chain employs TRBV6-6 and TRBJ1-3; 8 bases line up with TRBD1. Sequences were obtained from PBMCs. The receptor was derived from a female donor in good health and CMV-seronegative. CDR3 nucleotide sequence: TGTGCCAGCAGTTTGCAGGGGGCAAACACCATATATTTT. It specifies CASSLQGANTIYF.